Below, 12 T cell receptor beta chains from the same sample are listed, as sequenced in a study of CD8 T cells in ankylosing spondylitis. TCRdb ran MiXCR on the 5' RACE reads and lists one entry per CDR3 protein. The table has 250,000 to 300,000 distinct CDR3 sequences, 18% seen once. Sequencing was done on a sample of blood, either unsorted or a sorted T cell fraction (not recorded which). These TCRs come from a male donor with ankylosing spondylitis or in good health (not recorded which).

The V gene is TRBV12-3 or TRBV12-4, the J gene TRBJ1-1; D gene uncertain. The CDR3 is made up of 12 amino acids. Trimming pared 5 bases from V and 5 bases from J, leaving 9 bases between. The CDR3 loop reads CASSNAGTEAFF. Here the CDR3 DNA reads TGTGCCAGCAGTAACGCCGGGACTGAAGCTTTCTTT.

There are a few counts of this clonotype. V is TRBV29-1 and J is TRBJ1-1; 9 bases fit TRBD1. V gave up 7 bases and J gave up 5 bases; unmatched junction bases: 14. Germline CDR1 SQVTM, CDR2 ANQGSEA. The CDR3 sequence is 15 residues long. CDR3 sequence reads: CSAAGTGSGGTEAFF. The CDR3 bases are TGCAGCGCAGCCGGGACAGGGAGTGGAGGAACTGAAGCTTTCTTT.

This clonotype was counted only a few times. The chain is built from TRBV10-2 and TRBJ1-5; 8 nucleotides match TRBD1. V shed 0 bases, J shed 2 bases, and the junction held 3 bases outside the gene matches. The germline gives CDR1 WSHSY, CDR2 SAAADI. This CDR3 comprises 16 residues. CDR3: CASSESRGQGNQPQHF. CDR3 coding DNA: TGCGCCAGCAGTGAGTCGCGGGGACAGGGCAATCAGCCCCAGCATTTT.

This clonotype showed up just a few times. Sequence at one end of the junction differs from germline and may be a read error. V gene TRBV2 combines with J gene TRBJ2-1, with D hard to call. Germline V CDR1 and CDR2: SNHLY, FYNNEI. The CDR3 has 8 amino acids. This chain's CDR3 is CASSERFF. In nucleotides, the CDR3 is TGTGCCAGCAGTGAGCGGTTCTTC.

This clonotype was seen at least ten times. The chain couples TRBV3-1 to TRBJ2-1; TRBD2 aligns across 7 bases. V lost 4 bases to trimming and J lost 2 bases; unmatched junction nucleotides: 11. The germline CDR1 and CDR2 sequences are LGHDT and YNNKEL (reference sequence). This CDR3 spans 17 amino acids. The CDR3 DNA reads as TGTGCCAGCAGCCCCGGCTCTAGCGGACCTCCCTACAATGAGCAGTTCTTC. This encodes CASSPGSSGPPYNEQFF.

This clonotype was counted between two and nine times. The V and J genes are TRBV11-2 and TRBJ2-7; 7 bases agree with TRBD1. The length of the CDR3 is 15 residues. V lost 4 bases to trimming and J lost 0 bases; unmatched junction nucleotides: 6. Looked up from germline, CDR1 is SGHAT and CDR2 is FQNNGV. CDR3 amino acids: CASSSGTASSYEQYF. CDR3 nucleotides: TGTGCCAGCAGCTCCGGGACAGCGAGCTCCTACGAGCAGTACTTC. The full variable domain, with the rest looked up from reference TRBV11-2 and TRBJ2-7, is EAGVAQSPRYKIIEKRQSVAFWCNPISGHATLYWYQQILGQGPKLLIQFQNNGVVDDSQLPKDRFSAERLKGVDSTLKIQPAKLEDSAVYLCASSSGTASSYEQYFGPGTRLTVT.

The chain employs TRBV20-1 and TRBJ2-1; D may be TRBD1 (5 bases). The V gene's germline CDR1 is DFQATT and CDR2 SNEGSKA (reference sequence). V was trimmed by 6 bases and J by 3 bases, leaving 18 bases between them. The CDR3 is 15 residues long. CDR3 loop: CSASQVEGGYNEQFF. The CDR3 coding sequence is TGCAGTGCGTCACAGGTCGAAGGCGGCTACAATGAGCAGTTCTTC.

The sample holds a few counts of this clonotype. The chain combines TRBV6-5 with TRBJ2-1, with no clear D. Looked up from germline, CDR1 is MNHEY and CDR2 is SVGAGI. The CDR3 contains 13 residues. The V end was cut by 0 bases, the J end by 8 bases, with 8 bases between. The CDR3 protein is CASSYSPSDEQFF. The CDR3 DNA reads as TGTGCCAGCAGTTACTCACCTAGTGATGAGCAGTTCTTC.

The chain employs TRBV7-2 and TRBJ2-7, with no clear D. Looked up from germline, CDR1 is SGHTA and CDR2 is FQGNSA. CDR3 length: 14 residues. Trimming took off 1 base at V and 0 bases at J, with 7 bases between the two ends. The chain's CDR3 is CASSLGTFSYEQYF. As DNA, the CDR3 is TGTGCCAGCAGCTTAGGGACCTTCTCCTACGAGCAGTACTTC.

CDR3 sequence (DNA): TGTGCCAGCAGCCAAGACAGTAGCGGGAGATGGTACGAGCAGTACTTC. Translating it yields CASSQDSSGRWYEQYF. V and J are TRBV3-1 and TRBJ2-7; TRBD2 matches 9 bases. The length of the CDR3 is 16 residues. Germline values: CDR1 LGHDT, CDR2 YNNKEL (reference sequence). V trimming: 0 bases; J trimming: 4 bases; junction bases outside the gene matches: 7.

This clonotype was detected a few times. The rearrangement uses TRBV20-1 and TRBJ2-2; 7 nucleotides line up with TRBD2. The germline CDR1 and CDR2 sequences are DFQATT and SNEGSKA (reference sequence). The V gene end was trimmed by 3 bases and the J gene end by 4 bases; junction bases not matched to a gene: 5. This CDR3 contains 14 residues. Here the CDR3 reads CSASPQRGTGELFF. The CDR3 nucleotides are TGCAGTGCTAGTCCCCAGCGGGGCACCGGGGAGCTGTTTTTT.

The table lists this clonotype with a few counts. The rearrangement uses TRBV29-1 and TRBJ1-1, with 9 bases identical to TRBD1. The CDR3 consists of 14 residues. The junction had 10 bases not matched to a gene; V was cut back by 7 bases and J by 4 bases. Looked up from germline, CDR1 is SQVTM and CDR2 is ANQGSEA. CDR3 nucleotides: TGCAGCGCCACTCCCGGGACAGGGAGCACTGAAGCTTTCTTT. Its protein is CSATPGTGSTEAFF. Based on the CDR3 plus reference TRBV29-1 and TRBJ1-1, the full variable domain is SAVISQKPSRDICQRGTSLTIQCQVDSQVTMMFWYRQQPGQSLTLIATANQGSEATYESGFVIDKFPISRPNLTFSTLTVSNMSPEDSSIYLCSATPGTGSTEAFFGQGTRLTVV.